This T cell receptor beta chain was obtained from a study of CD8+ T cells in alopecia areata. The CDR3 totals 13 residues. Germline V CDR1 and CDR2: MNHEY, SVGAGI. This clone was counted only a few times. Its ends do not fully match the called genes, so a read error is possible. RNA, once extracted, was reverse transcribed into cDNA for use as the sequencing template. Repertoires were generated with immunoSEQ multiplex PCR, while TCRdb's copy carries only in-frame clones and drops some. The data contain 150,000 to 200,000 clones, 50% to 70% of them seen just once; the ten biggest clones take up 14% to 15%.

Sequences were derived from CD4+ T cells sorted from blood, sampled at week 0. The chain carries TRBV6-5 and TRBJ2-1; D could derive from TRBD1 or TRBD2 (5 bases each). This TCR was sampled from a human donor with alopecia areata. The CDR3 reads CGVGVWADNEQFF. The CDR3 DNA reads TGCGGGGTAGGGGTATGGGCCGACAATGAGCAGTTCTTC.